Shown below are 5 T cell receptor beta chains from a single sample sequenced in a study of cytomegalovirus exposure and HLA in healthy donors. A multiplex PCR was run with 60 Vbeta primers and 13 Jbeta primers. The method was immunoSEQ multiplex PCR; TCRdb's version includes in-frame clones alone and lacks a portion of them. The data contain roughly 110,000 clones, 60% to 80% of them singletons. Source material: PBMCs. These receptors originate from a man aged 18 to 35 in good health and CMV-seronegative.

This clone has only one observation. The chain uses TRBV5-6 and TRBJ2-7; D is possibly TRBD1 (5 bases). CDR1 SGHDT and CDR2 YYEEEE come from the germline V gene. The germline V and J ends were trimmed by 0 bases and 9 bases, with 10 bases remaining between them. This CDR3 has 12 residues. In DNA form, the CDR3 reads TGTGCCAGCAGCTTGGTTAGGGGCGGGCAGTACTTC. Amino acids: CASSLVRGGQYF.

This chain links TRBV10-3 with TRBJ2-1, with a possible D match to TRBD1 (5 bases). The CDR3 covers 17 residues. Germline CDR1 reads ENHRY; CDR2 reads SYGVKD. Trimming shortened V by 3 bases and J by 0 bases, and 15 bases separated the two germline ends. The CDR3 here is CAISDPDSVLSYNEQFF. In DNA form, the CDR3 reads TGTGCCATCAGTGATCCCGACAGCGTACTCTCCTACAATGAGCAGTTCTTC.

V is TRBV7-9 and J is TRBJ2-4, with 9 positions matching TRBD1. The junction had 8 bases not matched to a gene; V was cut back by 3 bases and J by 2 bases. The CDR3 has 17 residues. Germline V lookup: CDR1 SEHNR, CDR2 FQNEAQ (reference sequence). The CDR3, as DNA: TGTGCCAGCAGCTTCCCGGGGACAGGGCTGACCAAAAACATTCAGTACTTC. Its translation is CASSFPGTGLTKNIQYF.

This rearrangement joins TRBV29-1 to TRBJ2-3; weak D call: TRBD2 (5 bases). Trimming left V 8 bases short and J 4 bases short, with 10 bases between. The CDR3 sequence is 11 residues long. Germline V gives CDR1 SQVTM, CDR2 ANQGSEA. Here the CDR3 DNA reads TGCAGCATAGGGAGTTCAGATACGCAGTATTTT. It specifies CSIGSSDTQYF.

V usage is TRBV18 and J usage is TRBJ1-2; D uncertain. CDR1 KGHSH and CDR2 LQKENI come from the germline V gene. Trimming shortened V by 2 bases and J by 2 bases, and 21 bases separated the two germline ends. The CDR3 is 18 amino acids. CDR3 amino acids: CASSPLRRADTANYGYTF. Written as DNA, the CDR3 is TGTGCCAGCTCACCATTGAGGCGGGCAGATACGGCGAACTATGGCTACACCTTC.